Below, 6 T cell receptor beta chains from the same sample are listed, as sequenced in a study of cytomegalovirus exposure and HLA in healthy donors. With 60 Vbeta and 13 Jbeta primers, the PCR was carried out. Data came from immunoSEQ multiplex PCR; TCRdb stores just in-frame clones and leaves some out. The repertoire consists of about 170,000 clones, with roughly 80% occurring once and the leading ten covering about 2.4%. Sequences were obtained from PBMCs. These receptors came from a male donor in good health and CMV-seronegative.

The chain combines TRBV10-3 with TRBJ2-7, with TRBD2 matching 9 bases. The CDR3 has 14 amino acids. J was trimmed by 2 bases and V by 7 bases; bases with no gene match: 6. Per germline, CDR1 ENHRY and CDR2 SYGVKD. This chain's CDR3 is CAIKLGGGAYEQYF. DNA of the CDR3: TGTGCCATCAAACTTGGCGGGGGGGCCTACGAGCAGTACTTC.

The chain joins TRBV4-1 to TRBJ2-1; possible D gene TRBD2, 5 bases. V lost 0 bases to trimming and J lost 6 bases, with 15 bases between them. CDR1 and CDR2 (germline): MGHRA, YSYEKL. This CDR3 has 16 residues. CDR3 in DNA: TGCGCCAGCAGCCAAGAGAGAGGGCCACGCGGCAATGAGCAGTTCTTC. Translated, it gives CASSQERGPRGNEQFF.

This clone was seen just once. The rearrangement joins TRBV7-9 to TRBJ2-2; TRBD2 matches 7 bases. Germline-derived CDR1 and CDR2 are SEHNR and FQNEAQ (reference sequence). The CDR3 is made up of 16 amino acids. V trimming: 3 bases; J trimming: 2 bases; junction bases outside the gene matches: 6. This CDR3 reads CASSFRASGNTGELFF. CDR3 nucleotides: TGTGCCAGCAGCTTCCGGGCTAGCGGCAACACCGGGGAGCTGTTTTTT.

The chain recombines TRBV9 with TRBJ2-2; 9 bases fit TRBD1. This CDR3 has 18 residues. The V gene's germline CDR1 is SGDLS and CDR2 YYNGEE. The V segment lost 3 bases and the J segment 3 bases; nucleotides outside the gene matches: 12. CDR3 coding DNA: TGTGCCAGCAGCGGCCCAACAGGGGGCTATAGGGACACCGGGGAGCTGTTTTTT. It yields the protein CASSGPTGGYRDTGELFF.

This chain uses TRBV4-3 with TRBJ2-5, with a possible D match to TRBD2 (6 bases). The CDR3 contains 14 residues. Germline V lookup: CDR1 LGHNA, CDR2 YSLEER. Trimming shortened V by 1 base and J by 12 bases, and 18 bases separated the two germline ends. CDR3 protein: CASSQGLTGLSKYF. As DNA, the CDR3 is TGCGCCAGCAGCCAAGGCTTGACGGGACTCTCCAAGTACTTC.

Only one count was recorded for this clone. The V call is TRBV6-1, the J call TRBJ2-1, with a tentative D call TRBD1 (5 bases). The CDR3 length is 15 residues. Germline V gene sequence: CDR1 MNHNS, CDR2 SASEGT. The germline V and J ends were trimmed by 10 bases and 2 bases, with 18 bases remaining between them. CDR3 amino acids: CATSASAGTYNEQFF. CDR3 DNA: TGTGCCACCTCGGCTTCGGCAGGGACCTACAATGAGCAGTTCTTC.